This TCR beta chain was found in a study of T cell responses to AZD1222 COVID-19 vaccine. Study as a whole: Analyses pooled second doses at about 4 or about 12 weeks.

Only in-frame clones appear in the TCRdb table, and some are missing; sequencing was by immunoSEQ multiplex PCR. The sample lists fewer than 200,000 clones; 70% to 90% were seen once. Regarding this clone: Its antigen is unknown.

Regarding the study as a whole: Dominant at 160-218 and 743-854, vaccine-associated CD4 TCRs also spanned spike. Repertoire sampling occurred only after the peak T cell response. Regions left unmutated in variants are reportedly the target of nearly half of spike-specific TCRs.

CDR1 is LGHDT, CDR2 YNNKEL, per germline (reference sequence). V dropped 6 bases and J dropped 2 bases, with 7 bases sitting between them. The CDR3 is made up of 12 amino acids. This TCR was sampled from an adult in good health. The rearrangement uses TRBV3-1 (or the pseudogene TRBV3-2) and TRBJ2-5; D gene uncertain. The input for sequencing was peripheral blood, taken on day 0 of AZD1222 vaccination. The CDR3 spells CASSPIQETQYF. As DNA, the CDR3 is TGTGCCAGCAGTCCAATTCAAGAGACCCAGTACTTC.